This is a list of T cell receptor beta chains from one sample in a study of blood T cell repertoires in COVID-19. Sequenced by immunoSEQ multiplex PCR; TCRdb stores in-frame clones only, minus some. Altogether some 80,000 clones are present, over 80% being singletons, with the ten largest covering 18%. The sequenced sample consisted of peripheral blood. All receptors derive from a man older than 75 with active or convalescent COVID-19. Each CDR3 is given with its conserved first and last residue. Each record gives: D gene, J gene, clone size, CDR3 length, V gene, CDR3 protein, CDR3 DNA. A D gene is named only where the DNA matches it firmly. A row's size may be missing; if present it is once, few, many or a size class.

d_gene: TRBD2
j_gene: TRBJ2-3
abundance: NA
len: 16
v_gene: TRBV10-1
CDR3aa: CASSVAGVPQSYTQYF
CDR3nt: TGCGCCAGCAGTGTAGCGGGAGTCCCCCAATCTTATACGCAGTATTTT

d_gene: TRBD1
j_gene: TRBJ2-2
abundance: NA
len: 16
v_gene: TRBV5-1
CDR3aa: CASSFYQGARSGELFF
CDR3nt: TGCGCCAGCAGCTTTTATCAGGGGGCGAGAAGCGGGGAGCTGTTTTTT

d_gene: NA
j_gene: TRBJ2-3
abundance: NA
len: 14
v_gene: TRBV5-1
CDR3aa: CASSWKTVSDTQYF
CDR3nt: TGCGCCAGCAGCTGGAAGACAGTCTCAGATACGCAGTATTTT

d_gene: NA
j_gene: TRBJ1-5
abundance: NA
len: 14
v_gene: TRBV6-2/TRBV6-3
CDR3aa: CASSPGQPNQPQHF
CDR3nt: TGTGCCAGCAGCCCAGGACAGCCGAATCAGCCCCAGCATTTT

d_gene: TRBD1
j_gene: TRBJ1-2
abundance: NA
len: 12
v_gene: TRBV29-1
CDR3aa: CSAHSTGEVYTF
CDR3nt: TGCAGCGCCCATTCTACAGGGGAGGTCTACACCTTC

d_gene: TRBD1
j_gene: TRBJ2-2
abundance: NA
len: 14
v_gene: TRBV3-1/TRBV3-2
CDR3aa: CASSDRGNTGELFF
CDR3nt: TGTGCCAGCAGCGACAGGGGGAACACCGGGGAGCTGTTTTTT

d_gene: NA
j_gene: TRBJ1-2
abundance: NA
len: 16
v_gene: TRBV5-1
CDR3aa: CASSQAGPGGNYGYTF
CDR3nt: TGCGCCAGCAGCCAAGCGGGCCCCGGGGGTAACTATGGCTACACCTTC

d_gene: NA
j_gene: TRBJ2-6
abundance: NA
len: 16
v_gene: TRBV3-1/TRBV3-2
CDR3aa: CASSQLQGSGANVLTF
CDR3nt: TGTGCCAGCAGCCAACTACAGGGCTCTGGGGCCAACGTCCTGACTTTC

d_gene: TRBD1
j_gene: TRBJ2-5
abundance: NA
len: 16
v_gene: TRBV24-1
CDR3aa: CATSDLTDRAEETQYF
CDR3nt: TGTGCCACCAGTGATCTAACTGACAGGGCGGAGGAGACCCAGTACTTC

d_gene: NA
j_gene: TRBJ2-5
abundance: NA
len: 14
v_gene: TRBV7-8
CDR3aa: CASSLAETQETQYF
CDR3nt: TGTGCCAGCAGCTTAGCGGAGACTCAAGAGACCCAGTACTTC

d_gene: NA
j_gene: TRBJ2-2
abundance: NA
len: 13
v_gene: TRBV13
CDR3aa: CASSSENTGELFF
CDR3nt: TGTGCCAGCAGCTCAGAGAACACCGGGGAGCTGTTTTTT

d_gene: NA
j_gene: TRBJ1-4
abundance: NA
len: 15
v_gene: TRBV5-1
CDR3aa: CASSPLQGTNEKLFF
CDR3nt: TGCGCCAGCAGCCCATTGCAGGGCACTAATGAAAAACTGTTTTTT

d_gene: NA
j_gene: TRBJ1-1
abundance: NA
len: 12
v_gene: TRBV10-2
CDR3aa: CATGQMNTEAFF
CDR3nt: TGCGCCACAGGGCAGATGAACACTGAAGCTTTCTTT

d_gene: TRBD2
j_gene: TRBJ2-1
abundance: NA
len: 18
v_gene: TRBV30
CDR3aa: CAWSAALVWGEGGAEQFF
CDR3nt: TGTGCCTGGAGTGCCGCCCTAGTTTGGGGGGAGGGCGGCGCTGAGCAGTTCTTC

d_gene: NA
j_gene: TRBJ2-2
abundance: NA
len: 16
v_gene: TRBV18
CDR3aa: CASSPDSRTDTGELFF
CDR3nt: TGTGCCAGCTCACCAGACTCCAGGACAGATACCGGGGAGCTGTTTTTT

d_gene: TRBD2
j_gene: TRBJ2-3
abundance: NA
len: 14
v_gene: TRBV9
CDR3aa: CASSVRAGADTQYF
CDR3nt: TGTGCCAGCAGCGTACGAGCGGGAGCAGATACGCAGTATTTT

d_gene: TRBD2
j_gene: TRBJ2-1
abundance: NA
len: 17
v_gene: TRBV10-1
CDR3aa: CASSRAGGPRSYNEQFF
CDR3nt: TGCGCCAGCAGTCGGGCGGGAGGGCCCCGATCCTACAATGAGCAGTTCTTC

d_gene: TRBD1
j_gene: TRBJ1-5
abundance: once
len: 14
v_gene: TRBV28
CDR3aa: CASRLGTGNQPQHF
CDR3nt: TGTGCCAGCAGACTTGGGACAGGAAATCAGCCCCAGCATTTT

d_gene: NA
j_gene: TRBJ1-2
abundance: once
len: 14
v_gene: TRBV5-6
CDR3aa: CASSFRGGSSGYTF
CDR3nt: TGTGCCAGCAGCTTTAGAGGGGGATCTTCAGGCTACACCTTC

d_gene: TRBD1
j_gene: TRBJ1-5
abundance: NA
len: 14
v_gene: TRBV2
CDR3aa: CASREGTGVQPQHF
CDR3nt: TGTGCCAGCAGGGAGGGGACAGGGGTCCAGCCCCAGCATTTT

d_gene: TRBD2
j_gene: TRBJ2-3
abundance: NA
len: 17
v_gene: TRBV7-3
CDR3aa: CASSLSGLAGITDTQYF
CDR3nt: TGTGCCAGCAGCTTATCGGGACTAGCGGGGATCACAGATACGCAGTATTTT

d_gene: NA
j_gene: TRBJ1-2
abundance: NA
len: 13
v_gene: TRBV19
CDR3aa: CASSATGFNGYTF
CDR3nt: TGTGCCAGTAGTGCAACAGGGTTCAATGGCTACACCTTC

d_gene: NA
j_gene: TRBJ1-6
abundance: few
len: 16
v_gene: TRBV3-1/TRBV3-2
CDR3aa: CASSHADSMSNSPLHF
CDR3nt: TGTGCCAGCAGCCACGCCGATTCAATGAGTAATTCACCCCTCCACTTT

d_gene: NA
j_gene: TRBJ2-2
abundance: NA
len: 15
v_gene: TRBV6-5
CDR3aa: CASSYVAGGSGELFF
CDR3nt: TGTGCCAGCAGTTACGTAGCCGGGGGTTCGGGGGAGCTGTTTTTT

d_gene: NA
j_gene: TRBJ1-5
abundance: NA
len: 13
v_gene: TRBV6-1
CDR3aa: CASSEETWRPQHF
CDR3nt: TGTGCCAGCAGTGAAGAGACTTGGCGGCCCCAGCATTTT

d_gene: NA
j_gene: TRBJ1-1
abundance: few
len: 13
v_gene: TRBV9
CDR3aa: CASSVGQLTEAFF
CDR3nt: TGTGCCAGCAGCGTTGGACAACTCACTGAAGCTTTCTTT

d_gene: NA
j_gene: TRBJ1-1
abundance: NA
len: 13
v_gene: TRBV30
CDR3aa: CAWRAPGSSEAFF
CDR3nt: TGTGCCTGGAGGGCACCGGGGTCCTCTGAAGCTTTCTTT

d_gene: NA
j_gene: TRBJ2-2
abundance: NA
len: 14
v_gene: TRBV2
CDR3aa: CASRVSENTGELFF
CDR3nt: TGTGCCAGCAGGGTTAGCGAGAACACCGGGGAGCTGTTTTTT

d_gene: NA
j_gene: TRBJ1-4
abundance: NA
len: 13
v_gene: TRBV11-2
CDR3aa: CASSMTTNEKLFF
CDR3nt: TGTGCCAGCAGCATGACGACAAATGAAAAACTGTTTTTT

d_gene: NA
j_gene: TRBJ2-2
abundance: few
len: 15
v_gene: TRBV9
CDR3aa: CASSVLSGGTGELFF
CDR3nt: TGTGCCAGCAGCGTATTAAGCGGAGGGACCGGGGAGCTGTTTTTT

d_gene: TRBD1
j_gene: TRBJ1-2
abundance: NA
len: 12
v_gene: TRBV29-1
CDR3aa: CSGDRGPEGYTF
CDR3nt: TGCAGCGGGGACAGGGGGCCGGAGGGCTACACCTTC

d_gene: TRBD2
j_gene: TRBJ2-3
abundance: NA
len: 13
v_gene: TRBV20-1
CDR3aa: CSASLGGYDTQYF
CDR3nt: TGCAGTGCTAGTTTGGGGGGGTACGATACGCAGTATTTT

d_gene: NA
j_gene: TRBJ1-4
abundance: NA
len: 13
v_gene: TRBV29-1
CDR3aa: CSVEEVGGEKLFF
CDR3nt: TGCAGCGTTGAAGAAGTCGGGGGGGAAAAACTGTTTTTT

d_gene: NA
j_gene: TRBJ2-5
abundance: once
len: 13
v_gene: TRBV5-1
CDR3aa: CASSLDSSGTQYF
CDR3nt: TGCGCCAGCAGCCTCGATTCATCAGGGACCCAGTACTTC

d_gene: TRBD1
j_gene: TRBJ1-6
abundance: NA
len: 16
v_gene: TRBV6-5
CDR3aa: CASSYQRDSRRSPLHF
CDR3nt: TGTGCCAGCAGTTACCAAAGGGACAGTCGAAGGTCACCCCTCCACTTT

d_gene: NA
j_gene: TRBJ1-6
abundance: NA
len: 16
v_gene: TRBV7-2
CDR3aa: CASSLRRAVYNSPLHF
CDR3nt: TGTGCCAGCAGCCTTCGCAGGGCCGTATATAATTCACCCCTCCACTTT

d_gene: TRBD1
j_gene: TRBJ1-2
abundance: once
len: 15
v_gene: TRBV6-2/TRBV6-3
CDR3aa: CASSFRQGDLYGYTF
CDR3nt: TGTGCCAGCAGTTTTCGGCAGGGGGACCTCTATGGCTACACCTTC

d_gene: TRBD2
j_gene: TRBJ2-1
abundance: NA
len: 16
v_gene: TRBV29-1
CDR3aa: CSVIWAGGFSYNEQFF
CDR3nt: TGCAGCGTTATCTGGGCGGGAGGGTTCTCCTACAATGAGCAGTTCTTC

d_gene: NA
j_gene: TRBJ2-4
abundance: NA
len: 18
v_gene: TRBV5-1
CDR3aa: CASSQSQGGTLAKNIQYF
CDR3nt: TGCGCCAGCAGTCAATCCCAGGGAGGCACCTTAGCCAAAAACATTCAGTACTTC

d_gene: TRBD2
j_gene: TRBJ2-1
abundance: NA
len: 18
v_gene: TRBV3-1/TRBV3-2
CDR3aa: CASSMLAGSTETLIEQFF
CDR3nt: TGTGCCAGCAGCATGCTAGCGGGGTCAACCGAAACCCTAATAGAGCAGTTCTTC

d_gene: NA
j_gene: TRBJ1-5
abundance: NA
len: 13
v_gene: TRBV19
CDR3aa: CASSLTGDQPQHF
CDR3nt: TGTGCCAGTAGTCTGACAGGCGATCAGCCCCAGCATTTT

d_gene: NA
j_gene: TRBJ1-2
abundance: NA
len: 16
v_gene: TRBV5-1
CDR3aa: CASSLDGAGLSDGYTF
CDR3nt: TGCGCCAGCAGCTTGGATGGGGCAGGGCTCTCTGATGGCTACACCTTC

d_gene: TRBD1
j_gene: TRBJ1-2
abundance: NA
len: 12
v_gene: TRBV10-2
CDR3aa: CASSVGGDGYTF
CDR3nt: TGCGCCAGCAGTGTAGGGGGCGATGGCTACACCTTC

d_gene: NA
j_gene: TRBJ2-3
abundance: NA
len: 16
v_gene: TRBV18
CDR3aa: CASSPRTNLRADTQYF
CDR3nt: TGTGCCAGCTCACCACGTACTAATCTCCGGGCAGATACGCAGTATTTT

d_gene: TRBD2
j_gene: TRBJ2-3
abundance: few
len: 18
v_gene: TRBV18
CDR3aa: CASSPPGGSGRSTDTQYF
CDR3nt: TGTGCCAGCTCACCACCCGGTGGTAGCGGGAGGAGCACAGATACGCAGTATTTT

d_gene: TRBD1
j_gene: TRBJ1-5
abundance: NA
len: 15
v_gene: TRBV19
CDR3aa: CASSNRDRGLYVEHF
CDR3nt: TGTGCCAGTAGTAACCGGGACAGGGGATTGTACGTAGAGCATTTT

d_gene: TRBD1
j_gene: TRBJ1-1
abundance: once
len: 17
v_gene: TRBV19
CDR3aa: CASSLRDRGRKNTEAFF
CDR3nt: TGTGCCAGTAGTCTACGGGACAGGGGCAGGAAGAACACTGAAGCTTTCTTT

d_gene: NA
j_gene: TRBJ1-5
abundance: NA
len: 14
v_gene: TRBV7-2
CDR3aa: CASSLTHSNQPQHF
CDR3nt: TGTGCCAGCAGCTTGACACATAGCAATCAGCCCCAGCATTTT

d_gene: NA
j_gene: TRBJ1-2
abundance: NA
len: 15
v_gene: TRBV6-5
CDR3aa: CASSYLRRGSDGYTF
CDR3nt: TGTGCCAGCAGTTACCTACGTCGAGGGTCAGACGGCTACACCTTC

d_gene: NA
j_gene: TRBJ2-1
abundance: NA
len: 16
v_gene: TRBV7-8
CDR3aa: CASSLLRRGLYNEQFF
CDR3nt: TGTGCCAGCAGCTTACTGCGGCGGGGTCTGTACAATGAGCAGTTCTTC

d_gene: TRBD2
j_gene: TRBJ2-1
abundance: NA
len: 15
v_gene: TRBV10-1
CDR3aa: CASSPGGRVHNEQFF
CDR3nt: TGCGCCAGCAGCCCCGGCGGGAGAGTACACAATGAGCAGTTCTTC

d_gene: TRBD1
j_gene: TRBJ1-1
abundance: NA
len: 14
v_gene: TRBV30
CDR3aa: CAWSVTGMNTEAFF
CDR3nt: TGTGCCTGGAGTGTGACAGGGATGAACACTGAAGCTTTCTTT

d_gene: NA
j_gene: TRBJ1-2
abundance: once
len: 13
v_gene: TRBV5-1
CDR3aa: CASSPGQGSRYTF
CDR3nt: TGCGCCAGCAGCCCCGGGCAGGGCTCGCGCTACACCTTC

d_gene: NA
j_gene: TRBJ2-1
abundance: few
len: 17
v_gene: TRBV21-1
CDR3aa: CASSWGTSGRAYNEQFF
CDR3nt: TGTGCCAGCAGCTGGGGGACTAGCGGGAGGGCCTACAATGAGCAGTTCTTC

d_gene: TRBD1
j_gene: TRBJ1-2
abundance: NA
len: 17
v_gene: TRBV14
CDR3aa: CASSRAGTGSSYYGYTF
CDR3nt: TGTGCCAGCAGCAGAGCCGGGACAGGGTCCTCTTACTATGGCTACACCTTC

d_gene: NA
j_gene: TRBJ2-5
abundance: NA
len: 15
v_gene: TRBV6-2/TRBV6-3
CDR3aa: CASSFRVPSAETQYF
CDR3nt: TGTGCCAGCAGTTTCCGGGTCCCTTCGGCAGAGACCCAGTACTTC

d_gene: TRBD1
j_gene: TRBJ1-5
abundance: NA
len: 16
v_gene: TRBV27
CDR3aa: CASSPRGTGGFQPQHF
CDR3nt: TGTGCCAGCAGCCCAAGAGGAACAGGGGGCTTTCAGCCCCAGCATTTT

d_gene: TRBD1
j_gene: TRBJ2-5
abundance: NA
len: 17
v_gene: TRBV5-1
CDR3aa: CASSSPGTELRGETQYF
CDR3nt: TGCGCCAGCAGCTCGCCCGGGACAGAGCTAAGGGGGGAGACCCAGTACTTC

d_gene: NA
j_gene: TRBJ1-3
abundance: few
len: 14
v_gene: TRBV20-1
CDR3aa: CSASDRSSGNTIYF
CDR3nt: TGCAGTGCTAGTGACAGAAGCTCTGGAAACACCATATATTTT